The 6 T cell receptor beta chains presented below share a single source sample, sequenced in a study of blood T cell repertoires in COVID-19. The protocol was immunoSEQ multiplex PCR, while the TCRdb copy is restricted to in-frame clones and leaves out a portion. The sample shows 350,000 or so clones, 70% to 90% of them seen only once. Sequencing input: peripheral blood. All receptors come from a woman aged 25 to 39 with COVID-19, enrolled during active disease.

The chain is built from TRBV7-2 and TRBJ1-1, with D unclear. Per germline, CDR1 SGHTA and CDR2 FQGNSA. CDR3 length: 12 amino acids. V was shortened by 1 base and J by 3 bases, with 3 bases between the two germline ends. CDR3: CASSLDYTEAFF. CDR3 DNA: TGTGCCAGCAGCTTAGACTACACTGAAGCTTTCTTT.

This chain uses TRBV2 with TRBJ2-1; 8 nucleotides agree with TRBD1. The junction had 7 bases not matched to a gene; V was cut back by 4 bases and J by 2 bases. CDR1 SNHLY and CDR2 FYNNEI come from the germline V gene. The CDR3 loop spans 16 amino acids. CDR3 DNA: TGTGCCAGCAGTGCTTCAGGGGGCGCGGCCTACAATGAGCAGTTCTTC. Encoded protein: CASSASGGAAYNEQFF.

The chain couples TRBV11-2 to TRBJ1-2, with TRBD1 matching 7 bases. Looked up from germline, CDR1 is SGHAT and CDR2 is FQNNGV. The CDR3 totals 16 residues. V lost 4 bases to trimming and J lost 7 bases; unmatched junction nucleotides: 15. CDR3 nucleotide sequence: TGTGCCAGCAGCTCGCAAACCGGAACAGGGGACGCTGGCTACACCTTC. Translated: CASSSQTGTGDAGYTF.

The V and J genes are TRBV9 and TRBJ1-4; D may be TRBD1 (6 bases). CDR3 length: 16 amino acids. Trimming shortened V by 0 bases and J by 3 bases, and 12 bases separated the two germline ends. Per the germline V gene, CDR1 is SGDLS and CDR2 is YYNGEE. The CDR3 sequence: CASSVAGGRANEKLFF. The CDR3 nucleotides are TGTGCCAGCAGCGTAGCGGGGGGCAGGGCTAATGAAAAACTGTTTTTT.

The genes are TRBV27 and TRBJ1-2; D gene unclear. V was cut by 0 bases and J by 7 bases, with 12 bases left in between. CDR3 length: 14 residues. Germline CDR1 reads MNHEY; CDR2 reads SMNVEV (reference sequence). For the CDR3, the DNA is TGTGCCAGCAGTTTATCGACACCCTCAACTGGCTACACCTTC. Translated: CASSLSTPSTGYTF.

The chain recombines TRBV6-1 with TRBJ2-1, with a possible D match to TRBD2 (7 bases). The germline V gene has CDR1 MNHNS and CDR2 SASEGT. This CDR3 comprises 15 residues. Deletions cut 2 bases from V and 8 bases from J, with 16 bases between. The CDR3 nucleotides read TGTGCCAGCAGTGAATCCGCGGGGGCTCTCGATGAGCAGTTCTTC. Translated, it gives CASSESAGALDEQFF.